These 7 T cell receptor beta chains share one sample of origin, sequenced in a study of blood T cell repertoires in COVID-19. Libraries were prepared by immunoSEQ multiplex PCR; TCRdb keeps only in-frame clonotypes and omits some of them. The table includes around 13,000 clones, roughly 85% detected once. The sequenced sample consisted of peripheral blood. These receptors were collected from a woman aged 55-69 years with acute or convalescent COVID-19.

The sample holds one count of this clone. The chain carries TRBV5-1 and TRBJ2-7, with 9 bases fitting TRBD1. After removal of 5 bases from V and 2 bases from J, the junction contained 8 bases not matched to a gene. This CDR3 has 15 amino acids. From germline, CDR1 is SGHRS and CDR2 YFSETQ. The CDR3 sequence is CASRTDRGITYEQYF. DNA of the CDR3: TGCGCCAGCAGAACCGACAGGGGGATCACCTACGAGCAGTACTTC. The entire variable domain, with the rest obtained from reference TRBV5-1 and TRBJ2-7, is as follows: KAGVTQTPRYLIKTRGQQVTLSCSPISGHRSVSWYQQTPGQGLQFLFEYFSETQRNKGNFPGRFSGRQFSNSRSEMNVSTLELGDSALYLCASRTDRGITYEQYFGPGTRLTVT.

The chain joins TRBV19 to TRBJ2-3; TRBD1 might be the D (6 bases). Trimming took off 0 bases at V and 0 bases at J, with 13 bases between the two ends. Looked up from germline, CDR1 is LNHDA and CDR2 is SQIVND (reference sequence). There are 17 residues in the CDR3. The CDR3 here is CASSIDLGDTSTDTQYF. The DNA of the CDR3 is TGTGCCAGTAGTATAGATCTAGGGGACACCAGCACAGATACGCAGTATTTT.

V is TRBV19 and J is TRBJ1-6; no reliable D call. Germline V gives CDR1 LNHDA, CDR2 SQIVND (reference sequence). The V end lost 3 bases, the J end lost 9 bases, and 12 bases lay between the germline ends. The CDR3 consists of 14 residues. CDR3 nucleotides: TGTGCCAGTAGTATTGGGCAGAACGTTTCACCCCTCCACTTT. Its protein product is CASSIGQNVSPLHF.

CDR3 DNA: TGTGCCAGCAGCCAACGACAGGCTGGGAGTGAAAAACTGTTTTTT. It yields the protein CASSQRQAGSEKLFF. This sequence joins TRBV6-5 and TRBJ1-4, with a tentative D call TRBD1 (6 bases). The CDR3 contains 15 residues. Per germline, CDR1 MNHEY and CDR2 SVGAGI. V was pared by 6 bases and J by 7 bases, with 18 bases between.

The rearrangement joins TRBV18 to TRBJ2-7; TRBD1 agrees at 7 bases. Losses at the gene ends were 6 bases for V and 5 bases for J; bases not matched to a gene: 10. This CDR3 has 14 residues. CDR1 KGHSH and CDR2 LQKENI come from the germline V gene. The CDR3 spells CASSLRVQGDEQYF. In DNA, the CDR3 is TGTGCCAGCTCTCTCCGGGTGCAGGGGGACGAGCAGTACTTC.

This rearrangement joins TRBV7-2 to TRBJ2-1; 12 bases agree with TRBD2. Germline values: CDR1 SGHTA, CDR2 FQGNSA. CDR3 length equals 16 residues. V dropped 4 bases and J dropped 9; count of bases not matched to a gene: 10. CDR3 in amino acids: CASSSTASGGAVEQFF. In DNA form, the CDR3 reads TGTGCCAGCAGCTCGACCGCTAGCGGGGGGGCAGTTGAGCAGTTCTTC.

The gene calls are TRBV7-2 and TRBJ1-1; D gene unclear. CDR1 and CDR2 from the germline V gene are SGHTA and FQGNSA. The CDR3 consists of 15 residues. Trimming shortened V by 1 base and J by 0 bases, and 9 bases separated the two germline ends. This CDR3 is CASSLGAGLNTEAFF. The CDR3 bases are TGTGCCAGCAGCTTAGGGGCAGGATTGAACACTGAAGCTTTCTTT.